Listed here are 18 T cell receptor beta chains from one sample, sequenced in a study of shared clonotypes between healthy human individuals. TCRdb keeps only in-frame clones here, not all; method: immunoSEQ multiplex PCR. This sample has around 720,000 clones, with around 73% found just once. The sequenced sample was memory CD4+ T cells sorted from blood. Noted subset: CD45RA-negative fraction. The receptors shown here come from a woman younger than 45 in good health.

The chain carries TRBV1 and TRBJ1-1; the table gives TRBD1 as D, unverified against the DNA. TRBV1 is designated a pseudogene. CDR3 length: 18 residues. CDR3 in amino acids: CTSSQDVVEGQPSTEAFF. CDR3 coding DNA: TGCACCAGCAGCCAAGACGTGGTAGAGGGACAGCCGAGCACTGAAGCTTTCTTT.

This clone was detected only a few times. The chain has TRBV4-2 and TRBJ2-7; the D is unclear. V was cut by 0 bases and J by 8 bases, with 17 bases left in between. The CDR3 runs to 15 residues. Germline values: CDR1 LGHNA, CDR2 YNFKEQ. The DNA of the CDR3 is TGTGCCAGCAGCCAAGACTTCAGCGTCGGGCAGCAGCAGTACTTC. Translated: CASSQDFSVGQQQYF.

The V and J genes are TRBV27 and TRBJ1-1; no clear D. The CDR3 has 14 residues. Germline values: CDR1 MNHEY, CDR2 SMNVEV (reference sequence). The V end lost 5 bases, the J end lost 1 base, and 11 bases lay between the germline ends. CDR3 sequence reads: CASSKSRTNTEAFF. The CDR3 DNA reads as TGTGCCAGCAGTAAGTCCAGGACGAACACTGAAGCTTTCTTT.

The V gene is TRBV2, the J gene TRBJ1-4; the match to TRBD1 covers 8 bases. Per the germline V gene, CDR1 is SNHLY and CDR2 is FYNNEI. Losses at the gene ends were 6 bases for V and 8 bases for J; bases not matched to a gene: 14. The CDR3 has 16 amino acids. CDR3 in amino acids: CASSQQTGQGREKLFF. DNA for the CDR3: TGTGCCAGCAGCCAACAAACTGGACAGGGTAGAGAAAAACTGTTTTTT.

V is TRBV19 and J is TRBJ2-5; 9 nucleotides align to TRBD1. The CDR3 extends over 14 amino acids. CDR1 LNHDA and CDR2 SQIVND come from the germline V gene (reference sequence). The V gene end was trimmed by 5 bases and the J gene end by 5 bases; junction bases not matched to a gene: 6. CDR3 DNA: TGTGCCAGTAGTCCCGGACAGGGGACGGAGACCCAGTACTTC. Protein sequence: CASSPGQGTETQYF.

This clone was counted a single time. The J gene is TRBJ2-7, the V gene TRBV25-1, with 12 bases identical to TRBD1. The CDR3 spans 17 residues. V lost 5 bases and J lost 7; bases outside the gene matches: 15. Germline lookup yields CDR1 MGHDK and CDR2 SYGVNS. The CDR3 DNA follows: TGTGCCAGCAGTCCGCCACGTACCGGGACAGGGGGCCGGGAGCAGTACTTC. Translation gives CASSPPRTGTGGREQYF.

The chain joins TRBV28 to TRBJ1-4; D not certain. Germline loops: CDR1 MDHEN, CDR2 SYDVKM. This CDR3 spans 14 amino acids. V lost 7 bases to trimming and J lost 8 bases, with 17 bases between them. The CDR3, as DNA: TGTGCCAGCACCTTGACGGAACCCTCGGAAAAACTGTTTTTT. Translating it yields CASTLTEPSEKLFF.

The chain joins TRBV6-6 to TRBJ1-1; D call uncertain. V was cut by 6 bases and J by 5 bases, with 16 bases left in between. The germline CDR1 and CDR2 sequences are MNHNY and SVGAGI (reference sequence). The CDR3 runs 14 residues. The CDR3 protein is CASRGTRESTEAFF. The CDR3 DNA reads TGTGCCAGCAGGGGAACGAGGGAATCAACTGAAGCTTTCTTT.

In this sample, this clone turned up once. The rearrangement joins TRBV5-1 to TRBJ2-3, with TRBD2 matching over 9 bases. From germline, CDR1 is SGHRS and CDR2 YFSETQ. The J segment lost 1 base and the V segment lost 4 bases, leaving 13 bases of the junction unmatched. This CDR3 contains 18 residues. DNA of the CDR3: TGCGCCAGCAGCCTCTCTCTTTTAGCGGGAGCTGGCACAGATACGCAGTATTTT. This encodes CASSLSLLAGAGTDTQYF. The full variable domain, rest sourced from reference TRBV5-1 and TRBJ2-3, is KAGVTQTPRYLIKTRGQQVTLSCSPISGHRSVSWYQQTPGQGLQFLFEYFSETQRNKGNFPGRFSGRQFSNSRSEMNVSTLELGDSALYLCASSLSLLAGAGTDTQYFGPGTRLTVL.

This clone has at least ten counts. The chain joins TRBV9 to TRBJ2-2; 10 bases map to TRBD2. The CDR3 is made up of 15 amino acids. Trimming removed 5 bases from V and 1 base from J; junction bases left unmatched: 2. The germline V gene has CDR1 SGDLS and CDR2 YYNGEE. CDR3 protein: CASRRLAGNTGELFF. The CDR3 nucleotides are TGTGCCAGCAGGCGACTAGCGGGGAACACCGGGGAGCTGTTTTTT.

V usage is TRBV5-1 and J usage is TRBJ2-7; 10 positions match TRBD2. This CDR3 is 17 amino acids long. From germline, CDR1 is SGHRS and CDR2 YFSETQ. The trim removed 3 bases at V and 5 bases at J, leaving 14 bases unmatched. The CDR3 DNA follows: TGCGCCAGCAGCTGGGGACTAGCGAGACCCGTGGGCGACGAGCAGTACTTC. This gives the protein CASSWGLARPVGDEQYF.

This clone was recorded only once. The chain carries TRBV28 and TRBJ2-7, with 8 bases fitting TRBD1. Germline V gives CDR1 MDHEN, CDR2 SYDVKM. This CDR3 region has 15 residues. J was trimmed by 1 base and V by 6 bases; bases with no gene match: 8. CDR3: CASRPGTGLSYEQYF. The DNA for the CDR3 is TGTGCCAGCAGACCCGGGACAGGCCTTTCCTACGAGCAGTACTTC.

The genes are TRBV7-9 and TRBJ2-2; D gene unclear. Germline V CDR1 and CDR2: SEHNR, FQNEAQ (reference sequence). Trimming stripped 4 bases from V and 5 bases from J, with 14 bases between. This CDR3 is built from 15 residues. The CDR3 sequence: CASSSSTYSTGELFF. CDR3 nucleotide sequence: TGTGCCAGCAGCTCTTCGACATATTCGACCGGGGAGCTGTTTTTT.

The chain combines TRBV10-2 with TRBJ2-5; D unclear. V was clipped by 5 bases and J by 2 bases, with 12 bases between them. Germline V gene lookup returns CDR1 WSHSY and CDR2 SAAADI. The CDR3 contains 14 residues. Written as DNA, the CDR3 is TGCGCCAGCAGTAGAGACTCCTTTCAAGAGACCCAGTACTTC. Translating gives CASSRDSFQETQYF.

Concerning this clone itself: A single base separates this from a much larger clone, so it may be a read error. This CDR3 is also generated by other DNA sequences in the sample. The chain has TRBV2 and TRBJ2-1, with TRBD2 matching over 10 bases. V shed 5 bases, J shed 6 bases, and the junction held 4 bases outside the gene matches. The CDR3 extends over 14 amino acids. Germline V gene lookup returns CDR1 SNHLY and CDR2 FYNNEI. The CDR3 DNA sequence: TGTGCCAGCAGTCGGCTAGCGGGAGTCAATGAGCAGTTCTTC. Encoded protein: CASSRLAGVNEQFF.

This rearrangement joins TRBV7-6 to TRBJ2-1; 8 nucleotides line up with TRBD1. The CDR3 is 14 residues long. Germline values: CDR1 SGHVS, CDR2 FNYEAQ. The junction had 5 bases not matched to a gene; V was cut back by 5 bases and J by 5 bases. The CDR3 DNA follows: TGTGCCAGCAGCCGACGGACAGGGAACAATGAGCAGTTCTTC. It translates to CASSRRTGNNEQFF.

The genes are TRBV25-1 and TRBJ2-7; tentative D call: TRBD2 (6 bases). Germline V CDR1 and CDR2: MGHDK, SYGVNS. The CDR3 length is 13 residues. Trimming stripped 3 bases from V and 1 base from J, with 7 bases between. CDR3 bases: TGTGCCAGCAGTGAGGGGGGTTCCTACGAGCAGTACTTC. This gives the protein CASSEGGSYEQYF.

The chain has TRBV5-1 and TRBJ2-1; tentatively, D is TRBD1 (5 bases). Germline V gene data show CDR1 as SGHRS and CDR2 as YFSETQ. The CDR3 runs to 15 residues. The V gene lost 0 bases and the J gene lost 3 bases, with 10 bases spanning the gap. CDR3 amino acids: CASSLEGPNYNEQFF. The CDR3 bases are TGCGCCAGCAGCTTGGAGGGGCCCAACTACAATGAGCAGTTCTTC.